What follows describes a single TCR beta chain. What it binds is not known. These data belong to a study of blood T cells in healthy people across ages. Study-level findings and limits: Not knowing donor CMV status may have confounded expanded clonotype changes.

The germline gives CDR1 MDHEN, CDR2 SYDVKM. This CDR3 is 14 amino acids long. V was cut by 2 bases and J by 4 bases, with 12 bases left in between. The use of a sample-barcoded 5' primer and a J-beta primer mix characterized a second PCR of roughly 6 to 11 cycles. TCRdb re-derived calls from the 5' RACE reads in MiXCR, one entry per CDR3 protein. The sample contains about 780,000 distinct CDR3 sequences, less than 60% of which appear only once. The chain joins TRBV28 to TRBJ2-7, with D perhaps matching TRBD1 (6 bases). The source material was blood. The sequence was collected from a man older than 75 in good health. The CDR3 DNA follows: TGTGCCAGCAGTTTAGATACAGGGTCGTACGAGCAGTACTTC. Residues: CASSLDTGSYEQYF. Complete variable domain (other parts from reference TRBV28 and TRBJ2-7): DVKVTQSSRYLVKRTGEKVFLECVQDMDHENMFWYRQDPGLGLRLIYFSYDVKMKEKGDIPEGYSVSREKKERFSLILESASTNQTSMYLCASSLDTGSYEQYFGPGTRLTVT.